Following are 32 T cell receptor beta chains from one sample sequenced in a study of regulatory T cells in long-lasting Graves disease. This sample's time point: persistent/refractory GD, antithyroid drugs over 5 years with positive TRAb. PBMC-derived RNA was used for the TCR library. Arm-PCR of CDR3 regions and iRepertoire HTBI primers were the basis on which TCR beta libraries were built. TCRdb recomputed calls from the multiplex PCR reads with MiXCR, one row per CDR3 protein. The repertoire consists of about 470,000 distinct CDR3 sequences, with around 21% occurring once and the leading ten covering about 7.8%. Specimen: peripheral blood mononuclear cells (PBMCs), collected when the disease was refractory, from a patient treated with antithyroid drugs. Source of these receptors: a female donor with Graves disease.

CDR3 DNA sequence: TGCGCCAGCAGCCAAGTGGACACCTCCTACGAGCAGTACTTC. Amino acids: CASSQVDTSYEQYF. The rearrangement links TRBV4-3 to TRBJ2-7; D may be TRBD1 (5 bases). Trimming cost V 1 base and J 0 bases, with 7 bases left between them. The CDR3 spans 14 residues. Per the germline V gene, CDR1 is LGHNA and CDR2 is YSLEER.

This clonotype has at least ten counts. The CDR3 DNA is TGTGCCAGCAGTTTCCGGGTGGAGGGGCAGGGTGGATATGGCTACACCTTC. Amino acids: CASSFRVEGQGGYGYTF. The V call is TRBV27, the J call TRBJ1-2, with D possibly TRBD1 on 5 matching bases. V gave up 3 bases and J gave up 5 bases, with 22 bases separating them. The CDR3 length is 17 residues. CDR1 is MNHEY, CDR2 SMNVEV, per germline (reference sequence).

V gene TRBV6-1 combines with J gene TRBJ2-7, with TRBD2 matching over 13 bases. Germline V lookup: CDR1 MNHNS, CDR2 SASEGT. With V trimmed by 3 bases and J by 2 bases, 4 bases remained unmatched. The length of the CDR3 is 16 residues. The CDR3 loop reads CASSDPGLAGTYEQYF. The CDR3 nucleotides are TGTGCCAGCAGTGACCCGGGACTAGCGGGAACCTACGAGCAGTACTTC.

The sample holds many counts of this clonotype. The chain joins TRBV2 to TRBJ2-7; a possible D gene is TRBD1 (7 bases). Deletions cut 4 bases from V and 3 bases from J, with 13 bases between. Looked up from germline, CDR1 is SNHLY and CDR2 is FYNNEI. The CDR3 is 14 amino acids. The CDR3 loop reads CASSAGRGVYEQYF. The CDR3 nucleotides read TGTGCCAGCAGTGCAGGCAGGGGGGTCTACGAGCAGTACTTC.

About this clonotype itself: A single base separates this from a much larger clone, so it may be a read error. V usage is TRBV7-8 and J usage is TRBJ2-5, with D hard to call. Germline CDR1 SGHVS, CDR2 FQNEAQ. V lost 8 bases and J lost 7, with 11 bases in between. The CDR3 contains 11 residues. CDR3 nucleotide sequence: TGTGCCAGCGCCCCCTGGCCGACCCAGTACTTC. Translating gives CASAPWPTQYF.

In its sample, this clonotype was seen many times. The J gene is TRBJ1-1, the V gene TRBV7-9, with TRBD1 matching over 8 bases. V was clipped by 5 bases and J by 5 bases; unmatched bases: 7. Germline V gives CDR1 SEHNR, CDR2 FQNEAQ (reference sequence). The CDR3 has 14 residues. This CDR3 reads CASSGQGGRTEAFF. CDR3 in DNA: TGTGCCAGCAGCGGACAGGGTGGTAGGACTGAAGCTTTCTTT.

This clonotype was seen a few times. The J gene is TRBJ2-7, the V gene TRBV5-1; no clear D gene. The CDR3 is 12 residues long. V was clipped by 0 bases and J by 7 bases, with 8 bases between them. The germline V gene has CDR1 SGHRS and CDR2 YFSETQ. CDR3 DNA: TGCGCCAGCAGCTTGGGTGATTTTGAGCAGTACTTC. Translation: CASSLGDFEQYF.

The V gene is TRBV14, the J gene TRBJ1-4, with D unresolved. The CDR3 runs to 10 residues. Germline CDR1 and CDR2: SGHDN and FVKESK. The CDR3 DNA sequence: TGTGAGGGTACTAATGAAAAACTGTTTTTT. Amino acid sequence: CEGTNEKLFF. The variable domain in full, with the rest retrieved from reference TRBV14 and TRBJ1-4, is EAGVTQFPSHSVIEKGQTVTLRCDPISGHDNLYWYRRVMGKEIKFLLHFVKESKQDESGMPNNRFLAERTGGTYSTLKVQPAELEDSGVYFCEGTNEKLFFGSGTQLSVL.

This clonotype was counted at least ten times. This chain uses TRBV7-3 with TRBJ1-1; 8 nucleotides line up with TRBD1. V was clipped by 2 bases and J by 0 bases; unmatched bases: 2. The CDR3 contains 15 residues. Germline lookup yields CDR1 SGHTA and CDR2 FQGTGA. The CDR3 sequence is CASSLGRGLNTEAFF. The CDR3 DNA sequence: TGTGCCAGCAGCTTAGGCAGGGGGCTGAACACTGAAGCTTTCTTT.

This clonotype has a handful of counts. The rearrangement joins TRBV9 to TRBJ2-7; no reliable D call. CDR1 SGDLS and CDR2 YYNGEE come from the germline V gene. Trimming removed 0 bases from V and 0 bases from J, with 10 bases in between. CDR3 size: 15 residues. CDR3 nucleotide sequence: TGTGCCAGCAGCGTAGACAGTCTAAGCTCCTACGAGCAGTACTTC. Its protein product is CASSVDSLSSYEQYF. The whole variable domain, filled in from reference TRBV9 and TRBJ2-7, reads DSGVTQTPKHLITATGQRVTLRCSPRSGDLSVYWYQQSLDQGLQFLIQYYNGEERAKGNILERFSAQQFPDLHSELNLSSLELGDSALYFCASSVDSLSSYEQYFGPGTRLTVT.

This clonotype appeared many times. J is TRBJ1-2 and V is TRBV27; the D is unclear. The V end was cut by 6 bases, the J end by 4 bases, with 9 bases between. CDR3 size: 12 residues. Looked up from germline, CDR1 is MNHEY and CDR2 is SMNVEV (reference sequence). CDR3 in amino acids: CASRHPGYGYTF. The CDR3 DNA reads as TGTGCCAGCAGGCATCCGGGCTATGGCTACACCTTC.

The sample holds many counts of this clonotype. V and J are TRBV27 and TRBJ1-1; D ambiguous. V gave up 8 bases and J gave up 0 bases, with 13 bases separating them. Germline V gene data show CDR1 as MNHEY and CDR2 as SMNVEV (reference sequence). The CDR3 is 14 residues long. In nucleotides, the CDR3 is TGTGCCAGCTCCTTGTACGCCATGAACACTGAAGCTTTCTTT. Its translation: CASSLYAMNTEAFF.

Comments on this clonotype: The junction and the germline gene differ at one end; a read error may be behind it. The chain is built from TRBV9 and TRBJ1-2; unclear D gene. This CDR3 contains 15 residues. CDR1 and CDR2 from the germline V gene are SGDLS and YYNGEE. Here the CDR3 DNA reads TGTGCCAGCAACGTAGCGGTATCAAGGGACTATGGCTACACCTTC. It translates to CASNVAVSRDYGYTF.

This clonotype was seen at least ten times. The V call is TRBV18, the J call TRBJ2-7, with 7 bases fitting TRBD2. The germline V gene encodes CDR1 KGHSH and CDR2 LQKENI. The CDR3 covers 16 residues. V dropped 2 bases and J dropped 9; count of bases not matched to a gene: 16. CDR3: CASSPKQLALDSGQYF. The CDR3 region has the DNA TGTGCCAGCTCACCAAAACAACTAGCGCTCGATTCCGGGCAGTACTTC.

The V and J genes are TRBV29-1 and TRBJ2-7, with a tentative D call TRBD2 (7 bases). Trimming pared 8 bases from V and 3 bases from J, leaving 20 bases between. Germline values: CDR1 SQVTM, CDR2 ANQGSEA. This CDR3 contains 14 residues. The CDR3 nucleotides read TGCAGCATTCACTTGGGGGGGGCGGTCTACGAGCAGTACTTC. Translation: CSIHLGGAVYEQYF.

The V and J genes are TRBV13 and TRBJ1-3, with a possible D match to TRBD1 (6 bases). Trimming removed 4 bases from V and 3 bases from J, with 13 bases in between. This CDR3 has 15 amino acids. Germline assignment: CDR1 PRHDT and CDR2 FYEKMQ (reference sequence). The CDR3 nucleotides are TGTGCCAGCAGCTATGGAAGGGGGATTGGAAACACCATATATTTT. This encodes CASSYGRGIGNTIYF.

This clonotype was seen repeatedly, ten times or more. The V call is TRBV20-1, the J call TRBJ2-7; the D is unclear. V was cut by 3 bases and J by 7 bases, with 16 bases left in between. The CDR3 consists of 13 residues. Germline loops: CDR1 DFQATT, CDR2 SNEGSKA (reference sequence). The CDR3 protein is CSASPVILREQYF. CDR3 sequence (DNA): TGCAGTGCTAGCCCGGTTATTTTGAGGGAGCAGTACTTC.

Here the CDR3 DNA reads TGTGCCAGCACACCCTCGGGAGGGCCGGGTTCACCCCTCCACTTT. Its translation is CASTPSGGPGSPLHF. The rearrangement links TRBV6-1 to TRBJ1-6, with D hard to call. The CDR3 runs 15 residues. Germline CDR1 and CDR2: MNHNS and SASEGT. V gave up 7 bases and J gave up 9 bases, with 19 bases separating them.

This clonotype was recorded a few times. Here the CDR3 DNA reads TGTGCCAGCACCCCGAGCCGAGGAGGGGGCTACACCTTC. Protein: CASTPSRGGGYTF. The chain joins TRBV6-1 to TRBJ1-2; D gene ambiguous. The V and J ends lost 7 bases and 8 bases respectively, with 17 bases between them. This CDR3 comprises 13 residues. Germline CDR1 MNHNS, CDR2 SASEGT.

In its sample, this clonotype was seen a few times. The rearrangement joins TRBV20-1 to TRBJ2-7; 7 positions agree with TRBD2. V shed 2 bases, J shed 2 bases, and the junction held 9 bases outside the gene matches. Germline V gives CDR1 DFQATT, CDR2 SNEGSKA (reference sequence). This CDR3 has 15 amino acids. CDR3 nucleotides: TGCAGTGCTAGACCAACGGGGGGAGTCCCCTACGAGCAGTACTTC. This gives the protein CSARPTGGVPYEQYF.

The sample holds many counts of this clonotype. J is TRBJ2-7 and V is TRBV6-1, with D tentatively TRBD2 (6 bases). V was cut by 7 bases and J by 2 bases, with 15 bases left in between. The germline V gene encodes CDR1 MNHNS and CDR2 SASEGT. The CDR3 consists of 14 residues. CDR3 nucleotides: TGTGCCAGCACCGCCGGGACTTCGGCCTACGAGCAGTACTTC. Its protein is CASTAGTSAYEQYF.

This clonotype was observed many times. The rearrangement joins TRBV20-1 to TRBJ1-1, with D unclear. The ends were cut back, 6 bases at V and 1 base at J, with 12 bases in the middle. The CDR3 consists of 13 residues. Germline assignment: CDR1 DFQATT and CDR2 SNEGSKA (reference sequence). DNA of the CDR3: TGCAGTGCAGATGGACGACCGAACACTGAAGCTTTCTTT. This sequence encodes CSADGRPNTEAFF.

This clonotype was found a few times. With a much larger clone just one base away, this may be a read error. The chain is built from TRBV28 and TRBJ2-5; D uncertain. The CDR3 has 14 amino acids. Germline CDR1 MDHEN, CDR2 SYDVKM. V shed 0 bases and J shed 2 bases, with 7 bases lying between them. CDR3 residues: CASSLWWQQETQYF. The DNA for the CDR3 is TGTGCCAGCAGTTTATGGTGGCAGCAAGAGACCCAGTACTTC.

Points on this clonotype: It may be a read error: a sequence one base away is much more abundant. J is TRBJ2-5 and V is TRBV13; D not resolved. This CDR3 is 14 amino acids long. Looked up from germline, CDR1 is PRHDT and CDR2 is FYEKMQ (reference sequence). CDR3: CVSSMSAVQETQYF. For the CDR3, the DNA is TGTGTCAGCAGCATGAGCGCAGTTCAAGAGACCCAGTACTTC.

This clonotype was counted many times. The chain recombines TRBV10-3 with TRBJ2-7; D is possibly TRBD2 (6 bases). Per germline, CDR1 ENHRY and CDR2 SYGVKD. The V and J ends lost 8 bases and 0 bases respectively, with 11 bases between them. This CDR3 is built from 13 residues. The CDR3 spells CAIGGLSSYEQYF. DNA of the CDR3: TGTGCCATCGGGGGACTCAGCTCCTACGAGCAGTACTTC.

Concerning this clonotype itself: A clone one base away is much larger, so this may be a read error. V is TRBV20-1 and J is TRBJ1-1; a weak D match, TRBD1 (5 bases). CDR1 and CDR2 from the germline V gene are DFQATT and SNEGSKA (reference sequence). The CDR3 runs to 11 residues. CDR3 sequence (DNA): TGCAGAATCGGCAGGGTCACTGAAGCTTTCTTT. Its protein product is CRIGRVTEAFF.

This clonotype came up many times. The rearrangement uses TRBV7-3 and TRBJ1-1, with D perhaps TRBD1 (6 bases). CDR3 length equals 14 residues. Germline CDR1 SGHTA, CDR2 FQGTGA. The germline V and J ends were trimmed by 1 base and 5 bases, with 11 bases remaining between them. In DNA, the CDR3 is TGTGCCAGCAGCTTAATTAGGGGGAAGACTGAAGCTTTCTTT. Translation gives CASSLIRGKTEAFF. The whole variable domain, remainder taken from reference TRBV7-3 and TRBJ1-1, is GAGVSQTPSNKVTEKGKYVELRCDPISGHTALYWYRQSLGQGPEFLIYFQGTGAADDSGLPNDRFFAVRPEGSVSTLKIQRTERGDSAVYLCASSLIRGKTEAFFGQGTRLTVV.

The chain uses TRBV20-1 and TRBJ2-7; 10 nucleotides line up with TRBD2. Trimming at V came to 4 bases and at J to 2 bases, leaving 5 bases not matched to a gene. CDR1 is DFQATT and CDR2 is SNEGSKA in the germline V gene (reference sequence). The CDR3 contains 14 residues. The CDR3 nucleotides read TGCAGTGCTAACCTAGCGGGAGATCCCTACGAGCAGTACTTC. The encoded protein is CSANLAGDPYEQYF.

Many counts were recorded for this clonotype. The rearrangement links TRBV7-9 to TRBJ1-2, with D possibly matching TRBD1 (5 bases). The CDR3 loop spans 14 amino acids. V lost 5 bases and J lost 1, with 11 bases in between. CDR1 SEHNR and CDR2 FQNEAQ come from the germline V gene (reference sequence). CDR3 sequence reads: CASSIRQGNYGYTF. CDR3 DNA: TGTGCCAGCAGCATAAGGCAGGGTAACTATGGCTACACCTTC.

This clonotype was recorded many times. This chain links TRBV9 with TRBJ2-4, with D possibly being TRBD2 (6 bases). This CDR3 comprises 14 residues. CDR1 is SGDLS, CDR2 YYNGEE, per germline. Trimming pared 3 bases from V and 5 bases from J, leaving 12 bases between. CDR3 amino acids: CASSGSSGQNIQYF. The CDR3 DNA reads as TGTGCCAGCAGCGGGAGTAGCGGACAAAACATTCAGTACTTC. Supplemented by reference TRBV9 and TRBJ2-4, the full variable domain reads DSGVTQTPKHLITATGQRVTLRCSPRSGDLSVYWYQQSLDQGLQFLIQYYNGEERAKGNILERFSAQQFPDLHSELNLSSLELGDSALYFCASSGSSGQNIQYFGAGTRLSVL.

With respect to this clonotype: Since a much larger clone is just one base distant, this may be a read error. The V call is TRBV28, the J call TRBJ2-7; D ambiguous. This CDR3 has 11 residues. Germline V CDR1 and CDR2: MDHEN, SYDVKM. CDR3 nucleotides: TGTGCCAGCAGTTCCCCTCGCGAGCAGTGCTTC. It encodes CASSSPREQCF. The variable domain in full, with the rest retrieved from reference TRBV28 and TRBJ2-7, is DVKVTQSSRYLVKRTGEKVFLECVQDMDHENMFWYRQDPGLGLRLIYFSYDVKMKEKGDIPEGYSVSREKKERFSLILESASTNQTSMYLCASSSPREQCFGPGTRLTVT.

This rearrangement joins TRBV25-1 to TRBJ2-6; D ambiguous. The germline gives CDR1 MGHDK, CDR2 SYGVNS. The CDR3 loop spans 16 amino acids. V was trimmed by 5 bases and J by 2 bases, leaving 13 bases between them. The CDR3 reads CASSHPTGTGANVLTF. DNA of the CDR3: TGTGCCAGCAGTCATCCGACCGGTACTGGGGCCAACGTCCTGACTTTC.